This is a list of T cell receptor beta chains from one sample in a study of T cells in Graves' hyperthyroidism and ophthalmopathy. TCRdb recomputed calls from the multiplex PCR reads with MiXCR, one row per CDR3 protein. The table lists 300,000 to 450,000 distinct CDR3 sequences, roughly 13% of them singletons, with 9.2% in the top ten. The sample consisted of blood. The receptors come from a woman aged 18-35 years with Graves' hyperthyroidism. Each CDR3 is given with its conserved first and last residue. Fields, in order: J gene, V gene, CDR3 protein.

j_call: TRBJ2-7; v_call: TRBV28; cdr3_aa: CASSPQLAFYEQYF
j_call: TRBJ2-3; v_call: TRBV9; cdr3_aa: CASSPWGTDTDTQYF
j_call: TRBJ2-3; v_call: TRBV10-3; cdr3_aa: CGIQDGDTDTQYF
j_call: TRBJ1-5; v_call: TRBV28; cdr3_aa: CASSPHFNQPQHF
j_call: TRBJ2-7; v_call: TRBV14; cdr3_aa: CASSPHRKGGQQYF
j_call: TRBJ1-1; v_call: TRBV29-1; cdr3_aa: CSVGHQANTEAFF
j_call: TRBJ2-3; v_call: TRBV6-2/TRBV6-3; cdr3_aa: CASSYSTSGGDVVDTQYF
j_call: TRBJ2-5; v_call: TRBV28; cdr3_aa: CASSGQGETQYF
j_call: TRBJ2-6; v_call: TRBV2; cdr3_aa: CASSEALPRASSGANVLTF
j_call: TRBJ1-3; v_call: TRBV12-3/TRBV12-4; cdr3_aa: CASTLGGNSGNTIYF
j_call: TRBJ2-2; v_call: TRBV3-1; cdr3_aa: CASSQDALAGYRNTGELFF
j_call: TRBJ2-1; v_call: TRBV5-5; cdr3_aa: CASSLVGLVSNEQFF
j_call: TRBJ2-7; v_call: TRBV27; cdr3_aa: CASSLIARGEEQYF
j_call: TRBJ2-3; v_call: TRBV6-5; cdr3_aa: CASSYSLPSGGLRDTQYF
j_call: TRBJ1-2; v_call: TRBV4-1; cdr3_aa: CASSQEQVGYGYTF
j_call: TRBJ2-2; v_call: TRBV29-1; cdr3_aa: CSVVELSTGELFF
j_call: TRBJ1-6; v_call: TRBV7-9; cdr3_aa: CASSLAVAGSDSPLHF
j_call: TRBJ1-5; v_call: TRBV19; cdr3_aa: CASSPLDSSNQPQHF
j_call: TRBJ1-1; v_call: TRBV7-8; cdr3_aa: CASSPWEGDSTEAFF
j_call: TRBJ2-3; v_call: TRBV10-3; cdr3_aa: CAISGASGGTDTQYF
j_call: TRBJ1-5; v_call: TRBV19; cdr3_aa: CASSTTGGSQPQHF
j_call: TRBJ1-6; v_call: TRBV18; cdr3_aa: CASSPNTHNSPLHF
j_call: TRBJ1-5; v_call: TRBV19; cdr3_aa: CASRDSNSNQPQHF